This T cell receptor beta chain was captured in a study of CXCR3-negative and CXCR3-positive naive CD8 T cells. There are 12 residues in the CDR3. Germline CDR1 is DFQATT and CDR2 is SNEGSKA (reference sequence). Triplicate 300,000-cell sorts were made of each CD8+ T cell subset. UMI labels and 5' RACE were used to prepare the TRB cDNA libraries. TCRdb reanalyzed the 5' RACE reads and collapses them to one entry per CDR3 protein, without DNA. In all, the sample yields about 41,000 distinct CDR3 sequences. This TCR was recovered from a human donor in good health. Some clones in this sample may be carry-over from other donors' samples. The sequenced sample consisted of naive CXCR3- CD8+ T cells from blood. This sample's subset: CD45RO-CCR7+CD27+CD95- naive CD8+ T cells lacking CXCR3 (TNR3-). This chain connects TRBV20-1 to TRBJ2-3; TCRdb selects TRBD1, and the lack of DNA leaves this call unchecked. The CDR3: CSANQGPNTQYF.